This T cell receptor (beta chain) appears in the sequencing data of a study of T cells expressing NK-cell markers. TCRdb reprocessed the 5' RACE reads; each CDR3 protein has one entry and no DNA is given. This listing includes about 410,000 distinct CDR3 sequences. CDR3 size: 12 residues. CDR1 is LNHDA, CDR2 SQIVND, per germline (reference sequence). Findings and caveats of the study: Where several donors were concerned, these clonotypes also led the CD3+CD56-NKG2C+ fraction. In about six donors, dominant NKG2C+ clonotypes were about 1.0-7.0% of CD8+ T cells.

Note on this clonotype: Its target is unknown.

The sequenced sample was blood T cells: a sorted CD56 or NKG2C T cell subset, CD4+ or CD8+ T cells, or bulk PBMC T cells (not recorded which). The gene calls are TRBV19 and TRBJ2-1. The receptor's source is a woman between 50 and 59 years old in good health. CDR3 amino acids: CASSLNPAEQFF.